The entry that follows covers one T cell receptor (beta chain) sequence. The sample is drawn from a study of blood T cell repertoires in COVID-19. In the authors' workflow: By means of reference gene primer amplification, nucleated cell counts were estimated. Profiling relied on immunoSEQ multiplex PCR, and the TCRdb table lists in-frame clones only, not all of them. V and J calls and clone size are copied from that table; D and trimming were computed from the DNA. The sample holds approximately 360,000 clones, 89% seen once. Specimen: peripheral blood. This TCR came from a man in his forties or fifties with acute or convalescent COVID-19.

CDR3 residues: CASSFRALAGVYNEQFF. For the CDR3, the DNA is TGTGCCAGCAGTTTTAGAGCGCTAGCGGGCGTCTACAATGAGCAGTTCTTC. V and J are TRBV27 and TRBJ2-1; 8 positions match TRBD2. CDR1 MNHEY and CDR2 SMNVEV come from the germline V gene (reference sequence). The V and J ends lost 3 bases and 3 bases, in that order; junction bases with no gene match: 10. The CDR3 consists of 17 residues.